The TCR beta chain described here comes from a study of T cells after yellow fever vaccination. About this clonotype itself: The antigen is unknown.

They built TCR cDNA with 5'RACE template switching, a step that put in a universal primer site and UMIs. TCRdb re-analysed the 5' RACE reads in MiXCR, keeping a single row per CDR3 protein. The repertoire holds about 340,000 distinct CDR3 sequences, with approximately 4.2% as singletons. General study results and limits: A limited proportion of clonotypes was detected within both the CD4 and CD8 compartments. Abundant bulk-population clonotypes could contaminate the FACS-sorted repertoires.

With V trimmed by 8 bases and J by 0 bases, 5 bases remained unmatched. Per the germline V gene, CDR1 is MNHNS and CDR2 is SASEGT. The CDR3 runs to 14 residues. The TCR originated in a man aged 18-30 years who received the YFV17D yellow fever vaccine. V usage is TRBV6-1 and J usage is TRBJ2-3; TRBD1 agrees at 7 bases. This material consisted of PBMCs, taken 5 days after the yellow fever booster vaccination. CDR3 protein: CASRQGDSTDTQYF. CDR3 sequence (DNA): TGTGCCAGCCGGCAGGGGGACAGCACAGATACGCAGTATTTT.